Following are 19 T cell receptor beta chains from one sample sequenced in a study of blood T cells in healthy people across ages. Combining a sample-barcoded 5' primer with a J-beta primer mix, a second PCR ran for 7 to 11 cycles. TCRdb recomputed calls from the 5' RACE reads with MiXCR, one row per CDR3 protein. The sample shows about 1.7 million distinct CDR3 sequences, roughly 30% of them seen only once. Source material: blood. These receptors originate from a young woman in good health.

This clonotype has ten or more counts. The CDR3 region is CASSDPKANYGYTF. CDR3 DNA: TGCGCCAGCAGTGATCCTAAAGCTAACTATGGCTACACCTTC. The chain combines TRBV10-2 with TRBJ1-2; D is undetermined. CDR1 and CDR2 (germline): WSHSY, SAAADI. This CDR3 contains 14 residues. V was pared by 3 bases and J by 0 bases, with 8 bases between.

The chain uses TRBV7-2 and TRBJ2-3; 9 nucleotides line up with TRBD2. V was clipped by 4 bases and J by 2 bases; unmatched bases: 10. The CDR3 contains 17 residues. Per the germline V gene, CDR1 is SGHTA and CDR2 is FQGNSA. The CDR3 bases are TGTGCCAGCAGCTACTATGGCGGGAGGGGACCCACAGATACGCAGTATTTT. Amino acids: CASSYYGGRGPTDTQYF.

The CDR3 coding sequence is TGTGCCAGCAGCCCCGACTGGTGCGAGACCCAGTACTTC. This translates into CASSPDWCETQYF. The chain employs TRBV7-2 and TRBJ2-5; D call uncertain. Trimming left V 5 bases short and J 5 bases short, with 12 bases between. Germline V gene lookup returns CDR1 SGHTA and CDR2 FQGNSA. This CDR3 has 13 residues.

The gene calls are TRBV5-1 and TRBJ2-6; D uncertain. The CDR3 has 14 amino acids. The V and J ends lost 0 bases and 12 bases respectively, with 13 bases between them. Per the germline V gene, CDR1 is SGHRS and CDR2 is YFSETQ. CDR3 coding DNA: TGCGCCAGCAGCTTGGAAGCCAGACCCAGCGTCCTGACTTTC. Translated: CASSLEARPSVLTF. The full variable domain, with the rest looked up from reference TRBV5-1 and TRBJ2-6, is KAGVTQTPRYLIKTRGQQVTLSCSPISGHRSVSWYQQTPGQGLQFLFEYFSETQRNKGNFPGRFSGRQFSNSRSEMNVSTLELGDSALYLCASSLEARPSVLTFGAGSRLTVL.

This clonotype was picked up many times. The J gene is TRBJ2-4, the V gene TRBV7-9, with D possibly being TRBD1 or TRBD2 (6 bases each). The length of the CDR3 is 12 residues. The V gene's germline CDR1 is SEHNR and CDR2 FQNEAQ (reference sequence). The V end lost 4 bases, the J end lost 15 bases, and 16 bases lay between the germline ends. In DNA form, the CDR3 reads TGTGCCAGCAGCTATAGCGGACAGTTGGGGTACTTC. Its protein product is CASSYSGQLGYF.

This clonotype was observed a few times. This chain connects TRBV27 to TRBJ2-3; a weak D match, TRBD1 (5 bases). The length of the CDR3 is 16 residues. Trimming shortened V by 3 bases and J by 2 bases, and 15 bases separated the two germline ends. CDR1 is MNHEY and CDR2 is SMNVEV in the germline V gene (reference sequence). In nucleotides, the CDR3 is TGTGCCAGCAGTTTCTACAGGTGGGGCGACACAGATACGCAGTATTTT. As protein: CASSFYRWGDTDTQYF.

This clonotype appeared many times. The gene calls are TRBV20-1 and TRBJ2-7; TRBD1 aligns across 9 bases. This CDR3 is 13 amino acids long. V lost 5 bases to trimming and J lost 6 bases; unmatched junction nucleotides: 8. Germline loops: CDR1 DFQATT, CDR2 SNEGSKA (reference sequence). The DNA for the CDR3 is TGCAGTGCTCGGGGACAGGGTCTGGTCGAGCAGTACTTC. Its translation is CSARGQGLVEQYF.

The chain couples TRBV20-1 to TRBJ2-1; 12 bases match TRBD2. The CDR3 runs 15 residues. CDR1 and CDR2 (germline): DFQATT, SNEGSKA (reference sequence). With 5 bases clipped from V and 8 bases from J, the junction kept 10 bases outside the gene matches. The CDR3 loop is CSALSGTSGSDEQFF. CDR3 DNA sequence: TGCAGTGCTTTGTCCGGGACTAGCGGGTCAGATGAGCAGTTCTTC.

Note on this clonotype: A far larger clone lies a single base away; this is likely a read error. V and J are TRBV3-1 and TRBJ2-5; D gene unclear. CDR3 length: 11 amino acids. Per germline, CDR1 LGHDT and CDR2 YNNKEL (reference sequence). The CDR3 loop is CTSSHGETQYF. The CDR3 DNA reads TGTACCAGCAGCCACGGAGAGACCCAGTACTTC.

The chain links TRBV18 to TRBJ2-5, with a tentative D call TRBD2 (5 bases). The end of the DNA aligns better with TRBJ2-7, so the J call may be wrong. The length of the CDR3 is 15 residues. Germline loops: CDR1 KGHSH, CDR2 LQKENI. CDR3 protein: CASSPPGLFDYEQYF. As DNA, the CDR3 is TGTGCCAGCTCACCCCCAGGACTCTTTGACTACGAGCAGTACTTC.

This clonotype occurred many times. V usage is TRBV5-4 and J usage is TRBJ2-5; D may be TRBD2 (5 bases). V was shortened by 4 bases and J by 11 bases, with 18 bases between the two germline ends. Germline V gives CDR1 SGHNT, CDR2 YYREEE (reference sequence). The CDR3 sequence is 13 residues long. Here the CDR3 reads CASSTDSALEQYF. CDR3 nucleotides: TGTGCCAGCAGCACGGACTCGGCTCTGGAGCAGTACTTC.

This clonotype showed up many times. The germline gene is not matched at one end of the junction; a read error may be the cause. The chain is built from TRBV2 and TRBJ2-7, with a possible D match to TRBD2 (5 bases). CDR3 length: 15 amino acids. The germline gives CDR1 SNHLY, CDR2 FYNNEI. CDR3 sequence reads: CASSSELVFSHEQYF. For the CDR3, the DNA is TGTGCCAGCAGTTCCGAACTAGTTTTCTCCCACGAGCAGTACTTC.

V gene TRBV11-2 combines with J gene TRBJ2-5; possibly TRBD1 or TRBD2 for D (5 bases each). This CDR3 contains 15 residues. Per the germline V gene, CDR1 is SGHAT and CDR2 is FQNNGV. V dropped 1 base and J dropped 3 bases, with 12 bases sitting between them. This chain's CDR3 is CASSLGDRGKETQYF. The CDR3 region has the DNA TGTGCCAGCAGCTTAGGGGACCGGGGAAAAGAGACCCAGTACTTC. The whole variable domain, filled in from reference TRBV11-2 and TRBJ2-5, reads EAGVAQSPRYKIIEKRQSVAFWCNPISGHATLYWYQQILGQGPKLLIQFQNNGVVDDSQLPKDRFSAERLKGVDSTLKIQPAKLEDSAVYLCASSLGDRGKETQYFGPGTRLLVL.

The gene calls are TRBV6-5 and TRBJ2-1, with 7 positions matching TRBD2. The junction had 2 bases not matched to a gene; V was cut back by 0 bases and J by 9 bases. The CDR3 covers 13 residues. Germline V CDR1 and CDR2: MNHEY, SVGAGI. The CDR3 DNA is TGTGCCAGCAGTTACTCGATAGCGGGTGAGCAGTTCTTC. Residues: CASSYSIAGEQFF.

This clonotype was recorded a few times. The J gene is TRBJ1-2, the V gene TRBV2; 7 bases match TRBD1. Germline-derived CDR1 and CDR2 are SNHLY and FYNNEI. V lost 5 bases and J lost 0; bases outside the gene matches: 6. The CDR3 extends over 15 amino acids. In DNA form, the CDR3 reads TGTGCCAGCAGTAAGGACAGGCTTACTAACTATGGCTACACCTTC. It translates to CASSKDRLTNYGYTF.

Concerning this clonotype itself: A much more abundant neighbour one base away suggests this may be a read error. V gene TRBV29-1 combines with J gene TRBJ2-5, with D possibly matching TRBD1 (5 bases). The CDR3 has 12 residues. CDR1 is SQVTM, CDR2 ANQGSEA, per germline. V was cut by 0 bases and J by 11 bases, with 13 bases left in between. The CDR3 nucleotides are TGCAGCGTTGAAGAGCTTCAGGGTGAGCAGTACTTC. Its protein product is CSVEELQGEQYF.

The chain recombines TRBV7-9 with TRBJ2-5, with D tentatively TRBD1 or TRBD2 (5 bases each). Per germline, CDR1 SEHNR and CDR2 FQNEAQ (reference sequence). The germline V and J ends were trimmed by 1 base and 2 bases, with 14 bases remaining between them. There are 16 residues in the CDR3. This chain's CDR3 is CASSLGRTPLQETQYF. CDR3 coding DNA: TGTGCCAGCAGCTTAGGGAGGACACCACTTCAAGAGACCCAGTACTTC.

V and J are TRBV5-1 and TRBJ1-1; 8 bases are shared with TRBD1. CDR3 length: 15 amino acids. With V trimmed by 2 bases and J by 4 bases, 7 bases remained unmatched. Germline CDR1 is SGHRS and CDR2 is YFSETQ. Here the CDR3 reads CASSFYRGGGTEAFF. Here the CDR3 DNA reads TGCGCCAGCAGCTTTTACAGGGGGGGCGGCACTGAAGCTTTCTTT.

The chain uses TRBV5-5 and TRBJ2-1, with D perhaps matching TRBD1 (6 bases). The J call is doubtful: the DNA matches TRBJ2-7 better. Germline CDR1 is SGHKS and CDR2 is YYEKEE (reference sequence). The CDR3 loop spans 19 amino acids. The CDR3 DNA is TGTGCCAGCAGCTTGGCGGCTCAGGGGATCAGGGCGGCCTCCTACGAGCAGTACTTC. Its protein is CASSLAAQGIRAASYEQYF.